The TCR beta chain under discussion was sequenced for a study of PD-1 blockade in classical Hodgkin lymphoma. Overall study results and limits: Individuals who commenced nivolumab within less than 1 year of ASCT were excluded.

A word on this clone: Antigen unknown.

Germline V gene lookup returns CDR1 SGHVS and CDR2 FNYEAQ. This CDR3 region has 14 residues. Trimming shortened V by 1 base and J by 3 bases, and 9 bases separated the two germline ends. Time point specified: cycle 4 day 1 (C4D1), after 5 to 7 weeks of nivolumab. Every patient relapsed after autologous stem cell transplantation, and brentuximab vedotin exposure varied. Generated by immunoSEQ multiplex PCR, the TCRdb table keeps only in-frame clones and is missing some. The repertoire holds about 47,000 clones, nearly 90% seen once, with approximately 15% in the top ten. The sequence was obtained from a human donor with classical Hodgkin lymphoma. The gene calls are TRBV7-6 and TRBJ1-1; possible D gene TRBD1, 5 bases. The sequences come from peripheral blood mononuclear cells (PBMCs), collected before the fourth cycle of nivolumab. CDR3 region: CASSLGGGDTEAFF. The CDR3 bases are TGTGCCAGCAGCTTAGGTGGGGGGGACACTGAAGCTTTCTTT.